Sequencing of this TCR beta chain was carried out in a study of response to subunit inactivated influenza vaccine. The CDR3 contains 13 residues. Germline values: CDR1 MDHEN, CDR2 SYDVKM. V was cut by 1 base and J by 1 base, with 4 bases left in between. This clonotype has a handful of counts. Via MiXCR, TCRdb re-called the RT-PCR reads, giving one row per CDR3 protein. Of approximately 530,000 distinct CDR3 sequences in the sample, under 9% were seen once. The clonotype was recovered from a man aged 50-75 years who received an inactivated influenza vaccine. The chain couples TRBV28 to TRBJ1-2; D remains ambiguous. This material consisted of PBMCs from blood, taken around 25 months after vaccination. The CDR3 is CASSLSVNYGYTF. The CDR3 nucleotides read TGTGCCAGCAGTTTATCAGTTAACTATGGCTACACCTTC.